The TCR beta chain under discussion was sequenced for a study of T-cell reconstitution after alpha-beta-depleted transplantation in children. Study results and limitations: High day-60 TCRbeta diversity in some patients came from surviving recipient T cells and thymic progenitors. Reportedly, only several hundred clones from non-depleted graft cells drove alpha-beta T-cell counts at about two months. Among T cells one year after transplant, newly produced cells accounted for most counts and diversity.

For TCRbeta, the library was prepared with unique molecular identifiers. TCRdb re-analysed the PCR reads in MiXCR, keeping a single row per CDR3 protein. The sample shows about 980,000 distinct CDR3 sequences, under 30% of them seen only once. The CDR3 runs to 12 residues. Germline V gene sequence: CDR1 SGHAT, CDR2 FQNNGV. V shed 5 bases, J shed 13 bases, and the junction held 10 bases outside the gene matches. On this clonotype: The target antigen is unknown.

V usage is TRBV11-2 and J usage is TRBJ1-2; 7 nucleotides align to TRBD1. The clonotype was recovered from a boy less than two years old who had a stem cell transplant for SCID, so the T cells may come from the graft donor. Sequences were derived from PBMCs, mostly from graft donor cells, sampled 360 days after TCRalphabeta/CD19-depleted stem cell transplant. CDR3 residues: CASSNRQGGGTF. CDR3 coding DNA: TGTGCCAGCAGCAACAGACAGGGCGGGGGCACCTTC.